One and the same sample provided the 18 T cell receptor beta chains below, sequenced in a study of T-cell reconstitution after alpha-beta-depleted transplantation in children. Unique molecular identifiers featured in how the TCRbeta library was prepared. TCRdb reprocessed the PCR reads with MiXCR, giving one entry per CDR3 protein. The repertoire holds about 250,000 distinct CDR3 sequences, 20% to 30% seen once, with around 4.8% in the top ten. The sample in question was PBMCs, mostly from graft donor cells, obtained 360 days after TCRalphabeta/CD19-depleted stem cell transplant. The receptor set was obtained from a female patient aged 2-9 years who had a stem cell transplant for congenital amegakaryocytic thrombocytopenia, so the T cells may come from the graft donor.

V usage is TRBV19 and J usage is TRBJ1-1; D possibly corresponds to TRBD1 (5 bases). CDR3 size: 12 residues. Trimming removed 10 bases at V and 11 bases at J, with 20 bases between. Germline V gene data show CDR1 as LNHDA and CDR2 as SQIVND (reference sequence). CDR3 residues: CATGTATVVAFF. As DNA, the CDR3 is TGTGCCACCGGGACGGCCACCGTGGTTGCTTTCTTT.

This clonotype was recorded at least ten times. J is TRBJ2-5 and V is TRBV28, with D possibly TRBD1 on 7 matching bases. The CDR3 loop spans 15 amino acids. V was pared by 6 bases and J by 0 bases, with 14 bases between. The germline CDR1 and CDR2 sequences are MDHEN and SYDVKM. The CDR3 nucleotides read TGTGCCAGCAGCGATGCGGGACAGAACCAAGAGACCCAGTACTTC. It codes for CASSDAGQNQETQYF. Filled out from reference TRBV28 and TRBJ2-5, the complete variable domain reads DVKVTQSSRYLVKRTGEKVFLECVQDMDHENMFWYRQDPGLGLRLIYFSYDVKMKEKGDIPEGYSVSREKKERFSLILESASTNQTSMYLCASSDAGQNQETQYFGPGTRLLVL.

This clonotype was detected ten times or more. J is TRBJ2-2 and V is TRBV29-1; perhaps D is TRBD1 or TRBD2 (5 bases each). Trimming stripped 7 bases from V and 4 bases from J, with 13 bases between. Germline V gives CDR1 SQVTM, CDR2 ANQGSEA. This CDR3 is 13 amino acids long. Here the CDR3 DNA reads TGCAGCGCTCAGGGAGTGTCCACCGGGGAGCTGTTTTTT. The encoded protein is CSAQGVSTGELFF.

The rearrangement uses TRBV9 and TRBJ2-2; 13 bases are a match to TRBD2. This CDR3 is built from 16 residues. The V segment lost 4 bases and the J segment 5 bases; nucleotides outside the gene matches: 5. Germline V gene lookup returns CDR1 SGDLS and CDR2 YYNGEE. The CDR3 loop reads CASSRLGLAGTGELFF. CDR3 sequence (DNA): TGTGCCAGCAGCCGCTTGGGACTAGCGGGGACCGGGGAGCTGTTTTTT. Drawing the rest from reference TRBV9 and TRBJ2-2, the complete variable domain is DSGVTQTPKHLITATGQRVTLRCSPRSGDLSVYWYQQSLDQGLQFLIQYYNGEERAKGNILERFSAQQFPDLHSELNLSSLELGDSALYFCASSRLGLAGTGELFFGEGSRLTVL.

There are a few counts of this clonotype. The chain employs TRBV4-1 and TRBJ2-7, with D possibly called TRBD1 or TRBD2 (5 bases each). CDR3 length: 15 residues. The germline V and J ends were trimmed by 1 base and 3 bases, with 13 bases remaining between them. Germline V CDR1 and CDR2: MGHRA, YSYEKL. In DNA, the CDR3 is TGCGCCAGCAGCCAAGGTGGGGGTACAGTCTACGAGCAGTACTTC. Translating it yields CASSQGGGTVYEQYF.

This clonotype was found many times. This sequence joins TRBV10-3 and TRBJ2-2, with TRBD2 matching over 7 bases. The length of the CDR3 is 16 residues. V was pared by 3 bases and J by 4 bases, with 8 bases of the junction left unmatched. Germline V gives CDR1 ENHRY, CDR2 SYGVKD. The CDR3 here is CAISDMASGVTGELFF. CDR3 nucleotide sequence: TGTGCCATCAGTGATATGGCTAGCGGAGTCACCGGGGAGCTGTTTTTT.

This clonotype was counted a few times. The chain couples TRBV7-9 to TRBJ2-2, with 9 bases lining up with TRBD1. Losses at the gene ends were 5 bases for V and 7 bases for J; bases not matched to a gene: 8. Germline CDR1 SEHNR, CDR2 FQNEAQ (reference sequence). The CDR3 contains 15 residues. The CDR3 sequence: CASSAYRGRIGELFF. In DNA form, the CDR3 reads TGTGCCAGCAGCGCCTACAGGGGGCGAATCGGGGAGCTGTTTTTT.

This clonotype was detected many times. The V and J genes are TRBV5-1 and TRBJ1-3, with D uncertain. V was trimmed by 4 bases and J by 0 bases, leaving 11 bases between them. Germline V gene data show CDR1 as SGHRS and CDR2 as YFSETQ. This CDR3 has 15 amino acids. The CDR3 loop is CASSNSKGSGNTIYF. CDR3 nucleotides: TGCGCCAGCAGCAACAGCAAAGGCTCTGGAAACACCATATATTTT.

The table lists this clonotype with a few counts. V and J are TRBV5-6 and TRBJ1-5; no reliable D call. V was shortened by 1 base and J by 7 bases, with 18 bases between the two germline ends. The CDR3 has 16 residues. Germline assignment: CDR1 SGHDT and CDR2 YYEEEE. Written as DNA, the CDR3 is TGTGCCAGCAGCTTGTTCTCTGCGGCGGAGGGACAGCCCCAGCATTTT. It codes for CASSLFSAAEGQPQHF.

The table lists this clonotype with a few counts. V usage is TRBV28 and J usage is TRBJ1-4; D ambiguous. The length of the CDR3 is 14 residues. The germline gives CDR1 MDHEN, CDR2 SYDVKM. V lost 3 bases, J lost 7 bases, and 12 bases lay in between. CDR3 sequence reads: CASSFAGLGEKLFF. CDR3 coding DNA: TGTGCCAGCAGTTTTGCTGGGTTGGGTGAAAAACTGTTTTTT.

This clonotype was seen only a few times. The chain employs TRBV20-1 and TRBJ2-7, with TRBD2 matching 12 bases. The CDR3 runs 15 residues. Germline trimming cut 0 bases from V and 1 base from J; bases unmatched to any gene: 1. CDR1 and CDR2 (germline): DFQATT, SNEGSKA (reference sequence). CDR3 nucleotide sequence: TGCAGTGCTAGAGATGGGACTAGCGGGTCCTACGAGCAGTACTTC. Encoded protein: CSARDGTSGSYEQYF.

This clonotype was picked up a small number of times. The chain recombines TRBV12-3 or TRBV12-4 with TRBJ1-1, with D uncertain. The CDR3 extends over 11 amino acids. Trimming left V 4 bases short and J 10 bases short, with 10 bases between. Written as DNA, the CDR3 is TGTGCCAGCAGTTCCCTTGGTGTAGCTTTCTTT. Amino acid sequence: CASSSLGVAFF.

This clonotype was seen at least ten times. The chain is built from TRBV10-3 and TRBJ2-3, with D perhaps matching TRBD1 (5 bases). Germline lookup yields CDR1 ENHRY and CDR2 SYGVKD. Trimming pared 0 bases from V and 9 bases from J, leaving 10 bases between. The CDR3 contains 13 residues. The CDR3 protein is CAISESVRATQYF. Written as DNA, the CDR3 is TGTGCCATCAGTGAGTCGGTCAGGGCGACGCAGTATTTT.

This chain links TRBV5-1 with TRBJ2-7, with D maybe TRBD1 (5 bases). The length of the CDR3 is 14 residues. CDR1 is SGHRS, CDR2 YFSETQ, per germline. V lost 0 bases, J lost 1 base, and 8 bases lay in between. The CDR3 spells CASSLEGPSYEQYF. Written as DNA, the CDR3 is TGCGCCAGCAGCTTGGAGGGGCCTTCCTACGAGCAGTACTTC.

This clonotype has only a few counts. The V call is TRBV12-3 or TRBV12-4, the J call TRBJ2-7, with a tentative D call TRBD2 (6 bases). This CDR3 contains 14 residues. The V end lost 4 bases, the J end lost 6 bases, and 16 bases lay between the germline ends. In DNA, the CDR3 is TGTGCCAGCAGTTACGAACCGGGGGTCCCCGAGCAGTACTTC. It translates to CASSYEPGVPEQYF.

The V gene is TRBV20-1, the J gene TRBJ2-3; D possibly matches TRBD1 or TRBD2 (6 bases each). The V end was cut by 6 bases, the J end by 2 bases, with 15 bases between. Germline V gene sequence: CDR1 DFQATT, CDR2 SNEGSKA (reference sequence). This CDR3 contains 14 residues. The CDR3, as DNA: TGCAGTGCACGAGGGGGACTCAACACAGATACGCAGTATTTT. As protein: CSARGGLNTDTQYF.

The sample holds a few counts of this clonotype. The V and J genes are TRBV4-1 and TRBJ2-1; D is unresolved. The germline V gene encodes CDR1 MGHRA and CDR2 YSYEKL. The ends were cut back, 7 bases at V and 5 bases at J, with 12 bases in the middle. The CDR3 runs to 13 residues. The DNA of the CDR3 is TGCGCCAGCAACACTGGCGGAGACAATGAGCAGTTCTTC. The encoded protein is CASNTGGDNEQFF.

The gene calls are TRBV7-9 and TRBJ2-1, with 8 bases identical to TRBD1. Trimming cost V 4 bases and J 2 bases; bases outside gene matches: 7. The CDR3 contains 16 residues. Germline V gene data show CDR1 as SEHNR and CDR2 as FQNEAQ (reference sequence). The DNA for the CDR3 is TGTGCCAGCAGCTACACATCAGGGGGCCCCTACAATGAGCAGTTCTTC. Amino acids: CASSYTSGGPYNEQFF. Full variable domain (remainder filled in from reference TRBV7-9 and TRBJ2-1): DTGVSQNPRHKITKRGQNVTFRCDPISEHNRLYWYRQTLGQGPEFLTYFQNEAQLEKSRLLSDRFSAERPKGSFSTLEIQRTEQGDSAMYLCASSYTSGGPYNEQFFGPGTRLTVL.